This T cell receptor beta chain was identified during a study of T cells after yellow fever vaccination. The overall study: SMART-Seq v4 Ultra Low Input handled preparation of low-cell-number fractions.

Trimming left V 5 bases short and J 3 bases short, with 2 bases between. This CDR3 region has 11 residues. Germline V lookup: CDR1 DFQATT, CDR2 SNEGSKA (reference sequence). As TCR cDNA was made by 5'RACE template switching, a universal primer site and UMIs were added. From the 5' RACE reads, TCRdb called clonotypes with MiXCR, one entry per CDR3 protein. The profile shows about 630,000 distinct CDR3 sequences, approximately 13% of them singletons. The chain combines TRBV20-1 with TRBJ2-6; D gene ambiguous. The TCR comes from a man aged 30-40 years who received the YFV17D yellow fever vaccine. This material consisted of PBMCs, taken on the day of the yellow fever booster vaccination. CDR3 DNA: TGCAGTGCTTATGGGGCCAACGTCCTGACTTTC. It is translated as CSAYGANVLTF.